The next 13 T cell receptor beta chains were all read from a single sample in a study of vaccination and CD4 T cells after COVID-19. Treatment of the sample: approximately nine-day PBMC culture with coronavirus spike peptide pools or control peptides (ViraFEST assay). Sequencing of DNA taken from cultured CD4+ T cells relied on the Oncomine TCR Beta short-read assay. TCRdb re-derived calls from the PCR reads in MiXCR, one entry per CDR3 protein. This table has about 12,000 distinct CDR3 sequences, approximately 50% appearing once. Their antigen targets remain unknown. Specimen: CD4+ T cells from blood, cultured in vitro. The source is a human donor who had recovered from COVID-19.

The genes are TRBV29-1 and TRBJ1-2; 10 nucleotides match TRBD1. This CDR3 contains 12 residues. V was pared by 7 bases and J by 3 bases, with 2 bases of the junction left unmatched. Looked up from germline, CDR1 is SQVTM and CDR2 is ANQGSEA. CDR3 in amino acids: CSGGQGDYGYTF. CDR3 DNA sequence: TGCAGCGGAGGACAGGGGGACTATGGCTACACCTTC. Drawing the rest from reference TRBV29-1 and TRBJ1-2, the complete variable domain is SAVISQKPSRDICQRGTSLTIQCQVDSQVTMMFWYRQQPGQSLTLIATANQGSEATYESGFVIDKFPISRPNLTFSTLTVSNMSPEDSSIYLCSGGQGDYGYTFGSGTRLTVV.

A note on this clonotype: At one end, the junction sequence differs from germline, possibly due to a read error. This chain links TRBV7-7 with TRBJ2-2; D ambiguous. CDR3 length: 14 amino acids. Germline CDR1 SSHAT, CDR2 FNYEAQ (reference sequence). The CDR3 nucleotides read TGTGCTAGCAGCTTTGACGGTAACCCCGGGGAGCTGTTTTTT. Protein sequence: CASSFDGNPGELFF.

The genes are TRBV19 and TRBJ2-7; weak D call: TRBD1 (5 bases). Germline CDR1 reads LNHDA; CDR2 reads SQIVND (reference sequence). CDR3 size: 15 residues. Trimming pared 6 bases from V and 4 bases from J, leaving 19 bases between. The CDR3 DNA reads as TGTGCCAGTAGCCTACAGGCGGCTGAAGTATACGAGCAGTACTTC. Amino acid sequence: CASSLQAAEVYEQYF.

V and J are TRBV18 and TRBJ1-1; 8 positions match TRBD1. Per germline, CDR1 KGHSH and CDR2 LQKENI. After removal of 2 bases from V and 2 bases from J, the junction contained 4 bases not matched to a gene. This CDR3 has 15 amino acids. The CDR3 nucleotides are TGTGCCAGCTCACCAGCCCCAGGGGGCAACACTGAAGCTTTCTTT. Translated: CASSPAPGGNTEAFF.

CDR3 DNA sequence: TGTGCCAGCAGTTTAGGGACAGGGGGCTACACCTTC. This translates into CASSLGTGGYTF. The rearrangement uses TRBV12-3 or TRBV12-4 and TRBJ1-2; 8 bases align to TRBD1. The CDR3 spans 12 residues. Trimming at V came to 1 base and at J to 8 bases, leaving 0 bases not matched to a gene.

In this sample, this clonotype turned up a few times. The V gene is TRBV19, the J gene TRBJ1-2; tentative D call: TRBD1 (5 bases). Germline loops: CDR1 LNHDA, CDR2 SQIVND (reference sequence). This CDR3 comprises 15 residues. Between the trimmed V and J ends, which lost 5 bases and 4 bases, there was a span of 17 bases. CDR3 protein: CASSPDSSRIYGYTF. The DNA for the CDR3 is TGTGCCAGTAGTCCCGACAGCAGTCGGATCTATGGCTACACCTTC.

This clonotype was detected a few times. The CDR3 region has the DNA TGTGCCAGCAGTCAACGGGTGGGGGTCGAAGAGACCCAGTACTTC. It specifies CASSQRVGVEETQYF. The gene calls are TRBV6-1 and TRBJ2-5, with D tentatively TRBD1 or TRBD2 (5 bases each). V was shortened by 5 bases and J by 3 bases, with 16 bases between the two germline ends. The V gene's germline CDR1 is MNHNS and CDR2 SASEGT. This CDR3 contains 15 residues.

The chain is built from TRBV11-2 and TRBJ2-7; D possibly corresponds to TRBD2 (6 bases). Germline-derived CDR1 and CDR2 are SGHAT and FQNNGV. Trimming stripped 5 bases from V and 2 bases from J, with 16 bases between. The CDR3 length is 15 residues. CDR3 loop: CASSQAGTATYEQYF. Written as DNA, the CDR3 is TGTGCCAGCAGCCAGGCCGGGACTGCAACCTACGAGCAGTACTTC.

This clonotype was found a few times. CDR3 DNA: TGTGCCAGCAGCTTAAGGGCGGGAGACGTGGGGCATACGCAGTATTTT. Its protein product is CASSLRAGDVGHTQYF. The chain links TRBV7-9 to TRBJ2-3; 7 nucleotides match TRBD2. CDR1 SEHNR and CDR2 FQNEAQ come from the germline V gene (reference sequence). CDR3 length: 16 amino acids. The V segment lost 2 bases and the J segment 7 bases; nucleotides outside the gene matches: 12.

The V and J genes are TRBV11-2 and TRBJ2-7; 8 nucleotides line up with TRBD2. Germline CDR1 SGHAT, CDR2 FQNNGV. V was clipped by 0 bases and J by 6 bases; unmatched bases: 7. The CDR3 contains 15 residues. CDR3 region: CASSLDVAGGREQYF. The CDR3 coding sequence is TGTGCCAGCAGCTTAGACGTGGCGGGAGGACGCGAGCAGTACTTC.

The chain carries TRBV11-3 and TRBJ1-4, with TRBD1 identical over 7 bases. This CDR3 spans 15 amino acids. The V gene's germline CDR1 is SGHNT and CDR2 YENEEA. Trimming cost V 4 bases and J 3 bases; bases outside gene matches: 5. CDR3 residues: CASSSSDRANEKLFF. CDR3 in DNA: TGTGCCAGCAGCTCATCAGACAGGGCTAATGAAAAACTGTTTTTT.

The V and J genes are TRBV10-3 and TRBJ1-3, with 8 bases lining up with TRBD1. The CDR3 is made up of 14 amino acids. J gave up 16 bases and V 6 bases, and 17 bases lay outside the gene matches. Germline V CDR1 and CDR2: ENHRY, SYGVKD. The CDR3 here is CAISSNRDRPEEYF. DNA of the CDR3: TGTGCCATCAGCTCAAACCGGGACAGGCCGGAGGAGTATTTT.

The CDR3 here is CASSLERREFDEQFF. The CDR3 DNA is TGTGCCAGCAGCTTAGAGCGCAGGGAATTCGATGAGCAGTTCTTC. V gene TRBV7-2 combines with J gene TRBJ2-1; D is possibly TRBD1 (5 bases). CDR1 is SGHTA, CDR2 FQGNSA, per germline. Trimming removed 1 base from V and 8 bases from J, with 15 bases in between. The CDR3 consists of 15 residues.